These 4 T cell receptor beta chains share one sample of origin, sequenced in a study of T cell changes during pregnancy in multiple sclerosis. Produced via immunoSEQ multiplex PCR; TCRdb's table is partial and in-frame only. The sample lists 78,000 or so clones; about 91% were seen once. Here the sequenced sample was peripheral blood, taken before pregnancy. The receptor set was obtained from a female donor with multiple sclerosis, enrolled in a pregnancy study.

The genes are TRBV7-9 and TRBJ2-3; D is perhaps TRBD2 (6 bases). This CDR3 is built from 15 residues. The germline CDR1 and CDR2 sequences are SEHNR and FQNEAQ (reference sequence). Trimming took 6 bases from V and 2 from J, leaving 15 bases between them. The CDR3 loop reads CASSSAGSSTDTQYF. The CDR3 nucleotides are TGTGCCAGCAGTTCGGCGGGGTCCTCCACAGATACGCAGTATTTT.

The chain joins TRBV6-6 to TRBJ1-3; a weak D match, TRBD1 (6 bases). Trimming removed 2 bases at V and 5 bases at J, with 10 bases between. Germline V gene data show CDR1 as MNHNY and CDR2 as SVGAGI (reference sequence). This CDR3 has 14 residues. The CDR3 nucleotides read TGTGCCAGCAGTTACACAACAGGGCGAAACACCATATATTTT. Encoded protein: CASSYTTGRNTIYF.

The CDR3 nucleotides are TGTGCCAGCAGACACGGGACAGCTACTACCTATAATTCACCCCTCCACTTT. Its protein is CASRHGTATTYNSPLHF. V usage is TRBV28 and J usage is TRBJ1-6; 7 bases align to TRBD1. Germline V gene lookup returns CDR1 MDHEN and CDR2 SYDVKM. V shed 6 bases and J 2 bases; nucleotides not matched to a gene: 10. The CDR3 extends over 17 amino acids.

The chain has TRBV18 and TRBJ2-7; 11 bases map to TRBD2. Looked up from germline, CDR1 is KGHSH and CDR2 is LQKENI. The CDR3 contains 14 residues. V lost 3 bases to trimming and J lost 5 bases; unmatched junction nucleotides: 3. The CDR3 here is CASSPLAGGNEQYF. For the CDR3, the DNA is TGTGCCAGCTCACCTCTAGCGGGGGGCAACGAGCAGTACTTC.